This T cell receptor (beta chain) derives from a study of cytomegalovirus exposure and HLA in healthy donors. CDR1 LGHNA and CDR2 YSLEER come from the germline V gene. This CDR3 region has 15 residues. After removal of 3 bases from V and 1 base from J, the junction contained 4 bases not matched to a gene. PCR amplification relied on 60 Vbeta primers (plus 13 Jbeta primers). The data were produced by immunoSEQ multiplex PCR, yet TCRdb's version contains in-frame clones alone and is incomplete. The sample consists of some 120,000 clones, 60% to 75% of them appearing once. Sequencing input: PBMCs. The TCR comes from a woman in her forties or fifties in good health and CMV-seropositive. This rearrangement joins TRBV4-3 to TRBJ2-5, with 8 bases matching TRBD1. The CDR3 is CASSQSDRAQETQYF. The CDR3 DNA is TGCGCCAGCAGCCAGTCGGACAGGGCCCAAGAGACCCAGTACTTC.